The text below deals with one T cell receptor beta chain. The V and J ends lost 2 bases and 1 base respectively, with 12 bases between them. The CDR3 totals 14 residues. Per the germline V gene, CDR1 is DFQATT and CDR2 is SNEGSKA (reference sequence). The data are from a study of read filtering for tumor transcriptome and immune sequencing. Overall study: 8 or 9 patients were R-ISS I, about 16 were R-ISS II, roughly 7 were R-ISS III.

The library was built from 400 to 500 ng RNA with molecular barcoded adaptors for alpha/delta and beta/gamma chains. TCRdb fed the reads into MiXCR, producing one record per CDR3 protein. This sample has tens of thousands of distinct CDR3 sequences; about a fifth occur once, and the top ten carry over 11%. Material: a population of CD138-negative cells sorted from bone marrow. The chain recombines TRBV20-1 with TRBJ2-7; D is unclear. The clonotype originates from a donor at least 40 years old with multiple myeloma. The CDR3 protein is CSARRGLGSYEQYF. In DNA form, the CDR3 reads TGCAGTGCTAGACGTGGCCTAGGATCCTACGAGCAGTACTTC.